The clone carrying this TCR beta chain has just a few counts. This record comes from a study of T-cell reconstitution after alpha-beta-depleted transplantation in children. Germline CDR1 ENHRY, CDR2 SYGVKD. V was trimmed by 0 bases and J by 3 bases, leaving 8 bases between them. The CDR3 sequence is 15 residues long. Library preparation (for TCRbeta) was performed with unique molecular identifiers. TCRdb redid the calling of the PCR reads with MiXCR, one entry per CDR3 protein. This repertoire shows approximately 390,000 distinct CDR3 sequences, approximately 10% found once; its top ten account for approximately 5%.

This clonotype originated in a human donor who donated a stem cell graft to a child with acute myeloid leukemia. This chain uses TRBV10-3 with TRBJ1-4; D is perhaps TRBD1 (5 bases). The specimen was PBMCs from the stem cell graft donor, collected from the stem cell graft. CDR3 DNA sequence: TGTGCCATCAGTGAGTCGACAGCTTCTAATGAAAAACTGTTTTTT. Amino acid sequence: CAISESTASNEKLFF.